One and the same sample provided the 6 T cell receptor beta chains below, sequenced in a study of blood T cell repertoires in COVID-19. Sequencing was performed with immunoSEQ multiplex PCR; in TCRdb, only in-frame clones are kept and a portion is missing. Among tens of thousands of clones listed, over 70% were seen once. The material sequenced was peripheral blood. Receptor source: a human donor in a cohort sampled during active COVID-19.

V is TRBV2 and J is TRBJ2-7, with 13 bases aligning to TRBD2. Losses at the gene ends were 6 bases for V and 2 bases for J; bases not matched to a gene: 7. Germline CDR1 reads SNHLY; CDR2 reads FYNNEI. This CDR3 contains 16 residues. This chain's CDR3 is CASRPTTSGGAYEQYF. DNA for the CDR3: TGTGCCAGCAGGCCCACTACTAGCGGGGGGGCCTACGAGCAGTACTTC.

The V and J genes are TRBV7-9 and TRBJ1-2; 9 positions agree with TRBD1. Germline values: CDR1 SEHNR, CDR2 FQNEAQ (reference sequence). Germline trimming cut 5 bases from V and 5 bases from J; bases unmatched to any gene: 21. The CDR3 is 19 residues long. The CDR3 here is CASSAGGTGSRNTQYGYTF. The CDR3 nucleotides are TGTGCCAGCAGCGCAGGTGGGACAGGGAGTCGCAATACTCAATATGGCTACACCTTC.

J is TRBJ1-1 and V is TRBV19; TRBD1 aligns across 7 bases. Germline values: CDR1 LNHDA, CDR2 SQIVND (reference sequence). CDR3 length: 14 residues. Trimming cost V 1 base and J 1 base; bases outside gene matches: 0. The CDR3 region is CASSIGDRNTEAFF. The CDR3 region has the DNA TGTGCCAGTAGTATAGGGGACAGGAACACTGAAGCTTTCTTT.

V usage is TRBV7-2 and J usage is TRBJ2-1; the match to TRBD1 covers 8 bases. The trim removed 5 bases at V and 6 bases at J, leaving 12 bases unmatched. The CDR3 is 16 residues long. Germline CDR1 and CDR2: SGHTA and FQGNSA. Here the CDR3 DNA reads TGTGCCAGCAGCAGAAGACAGGGGTGGATATTCAATGAGCAGTTCTTC. Amino acids: CASSRRQGWIFNEQFF.

This clone was detected only a few times. CDR3 bases: TGCGCCAGCAGCCAGGCCTCCGGGACAGAAAGATACAATGAGCAGTTCTTC. Translating it yields CASSQASGTERYNEQFF. The chain couples TRBV4-1 to TRBJ2-1; 7 bases agree with TRBD1. Germline loops: CDR1 MGHRA, CDR2 YSYEKL. The CDR3 contains 17 residues. With 3 bases clipped from V and 4 bases from J, the junction kept 12 bases outside the gene matches.

The genes are TRBV7-9 and TRBJ1-3; D possibly corresponds to TRBD1 (5 bases). Trimming pared 2 bases from V and 1 base from J, leaving 12 bases between. The CDR3 consists of 16 residues. Germline V CDR1 and CDR2: SEHNR, FQNEAQ (reference sequence). CDR3 sequence reads: CASSLMGGGSGNTIYF. In nucleotides, the CDR3 is TGTGCCAGCAGCTTAATGGGGGGAGGATCTGGAAACACCATATATTTT.